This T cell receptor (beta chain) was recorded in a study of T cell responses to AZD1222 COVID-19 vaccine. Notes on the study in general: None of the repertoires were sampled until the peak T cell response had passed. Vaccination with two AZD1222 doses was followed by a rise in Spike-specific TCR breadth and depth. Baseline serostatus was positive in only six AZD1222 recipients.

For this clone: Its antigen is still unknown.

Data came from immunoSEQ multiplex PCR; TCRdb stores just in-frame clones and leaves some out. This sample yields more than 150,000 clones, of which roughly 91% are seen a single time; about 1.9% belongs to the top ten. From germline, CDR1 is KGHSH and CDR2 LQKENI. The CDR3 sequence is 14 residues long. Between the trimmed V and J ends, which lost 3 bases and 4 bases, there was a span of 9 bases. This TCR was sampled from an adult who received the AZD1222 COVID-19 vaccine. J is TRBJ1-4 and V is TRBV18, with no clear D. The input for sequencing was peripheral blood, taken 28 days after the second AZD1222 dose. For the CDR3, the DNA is TGTGCCAGCTCACCGGTAGGGTTTAATGAAAAACTGTTTTTT. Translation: CASSPVGFNEKLFF.